A single TCR beta chain is shown here with its context. This clonotype occurred a few times. It has no known antigen specificity. Nothing much larger sits one base from this clone, and base qualities are not available. Via the germline V gene (reference sequence), CDR1 is MNHEY and CDR2 SMNVEV. Trimmed from V: 5 bases; trimmed from J: 10 bases; junction bases lacking a gene match: 9. Including cysteine and phenylalanine, the CDR3 has 14 amino acids. Solely the CDR3 DNA is kept, with 42 bases framed from the first base. This entry belongs to a study of response to subunit inactivated influenza vaccine (dated by TCRdb to the late 2010s). Background on the whole study: The study used deep quantitative T cell receptor repertoire profiling to track responses to a trivalent subunit inactivated influenza vaccine. Study-wide findings and limitations: According to the authors, only a limited number of new T cells may be recruited by each seasonal influenza vaccination.

The library was prepared using RT-PCR. The instrument was an Illumina HiSeq 2500. Through fastp at Q25 and MiXCR, TCRdb rebuilt clones from the public reads, retaining in-frame beta chains. Rows with one shared CDR3 protein collapse into an entry with the most common genes and DNA. The sample contains roughly 700,000 distinct CDR3 sequences, 14% of them found a single time. Clones ranked in the top ten supply less than 9% of the sample. This TCR came from a man over 45 who received an inactivated influenza vaccine. Donor details come from another sample of the same person, matched by shared clones. This sample comprised PBMCs from blood, obtained approximately 15 days before vaccination. The chain links TRBV27 with TRBJ2-1, and 9 bases in between align with TRBD2. The sequenced DNA is TGTGCCAGCAGTCGACTAGCGGCCTTCCAGGAGCAGTTCTTC. Translated, it gives CASSRLAAFQEQFF.